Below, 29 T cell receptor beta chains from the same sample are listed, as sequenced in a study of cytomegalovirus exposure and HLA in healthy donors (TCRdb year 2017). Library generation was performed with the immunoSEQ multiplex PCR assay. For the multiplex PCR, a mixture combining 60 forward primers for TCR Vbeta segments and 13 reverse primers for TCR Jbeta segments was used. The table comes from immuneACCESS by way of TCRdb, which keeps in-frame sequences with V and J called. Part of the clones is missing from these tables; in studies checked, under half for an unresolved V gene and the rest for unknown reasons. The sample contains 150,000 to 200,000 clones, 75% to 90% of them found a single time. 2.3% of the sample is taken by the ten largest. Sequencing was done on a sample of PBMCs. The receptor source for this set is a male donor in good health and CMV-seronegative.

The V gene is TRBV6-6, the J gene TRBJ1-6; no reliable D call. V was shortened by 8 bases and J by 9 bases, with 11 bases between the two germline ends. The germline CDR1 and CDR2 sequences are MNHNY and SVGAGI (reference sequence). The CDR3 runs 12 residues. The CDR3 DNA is TGTGCCAGCGGGCCCTGGGCTTCACCCCTCCACTTT. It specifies CASGPWASPLHF.

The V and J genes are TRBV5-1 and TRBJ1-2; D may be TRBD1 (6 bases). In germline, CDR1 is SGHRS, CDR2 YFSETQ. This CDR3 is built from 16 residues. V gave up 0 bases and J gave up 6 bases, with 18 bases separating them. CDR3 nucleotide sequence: TGCGCCAGCAGCTTGGCAGGCAGGGGAAGTAGTGATGGCTACACCTTC. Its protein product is CASSLAGRGSSDGYTF.

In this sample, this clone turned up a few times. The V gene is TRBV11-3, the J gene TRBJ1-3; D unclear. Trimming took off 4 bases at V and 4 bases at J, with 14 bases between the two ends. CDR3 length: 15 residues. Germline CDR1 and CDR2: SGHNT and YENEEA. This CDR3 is CASSYRSGVGNTIYF. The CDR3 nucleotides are TGTGCCAGCAGCTACCGGAGCGGAGTGGGAAACACCATATATTTT.

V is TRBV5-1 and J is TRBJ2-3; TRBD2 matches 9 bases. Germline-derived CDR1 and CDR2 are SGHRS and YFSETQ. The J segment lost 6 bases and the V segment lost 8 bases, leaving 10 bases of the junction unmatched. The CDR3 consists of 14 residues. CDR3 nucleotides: TGCGCCAGTGGCGTCGGCGGGGGGGACGATACGCAGTATTTT. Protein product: CASGVGGGDDTQYF.

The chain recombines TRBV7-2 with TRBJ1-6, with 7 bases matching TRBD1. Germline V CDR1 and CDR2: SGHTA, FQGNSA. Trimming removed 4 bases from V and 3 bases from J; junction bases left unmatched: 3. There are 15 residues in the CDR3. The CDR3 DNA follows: TGTGCCAGCAGCTCGACAGGGAGCTATAATTCACCCCTCCACTTT. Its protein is CASSSTGSYNSPLHF. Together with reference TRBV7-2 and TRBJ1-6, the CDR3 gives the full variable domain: GAGVSQSPSNKVTEKGKDVELRCDPISGHTALYWYRQSLGQGLEFLIYFQGNSAPDKSGLPSDRFSAERTGGSVSTLTIQRTQQEDSAVYLCASSSTGSYNSPLHFGNGTRLTVT.

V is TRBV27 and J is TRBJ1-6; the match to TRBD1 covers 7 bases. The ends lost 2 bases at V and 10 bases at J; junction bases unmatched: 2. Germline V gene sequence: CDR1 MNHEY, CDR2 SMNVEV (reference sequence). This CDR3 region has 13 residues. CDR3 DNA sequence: TGTGCCAGCAGTTTAGAGGGGGCCTCACCCCTCCACTTT. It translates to CASSLEGASPLHF.

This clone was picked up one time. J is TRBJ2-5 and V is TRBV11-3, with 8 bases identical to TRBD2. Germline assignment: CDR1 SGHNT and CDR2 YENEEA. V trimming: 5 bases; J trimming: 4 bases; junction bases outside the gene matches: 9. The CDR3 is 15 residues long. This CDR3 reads CASSPGTSGIETQYF. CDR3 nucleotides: TGTGCCAGCAGCCCGGGGACTAGTGGCATAGAGACCCAGTACTTC.

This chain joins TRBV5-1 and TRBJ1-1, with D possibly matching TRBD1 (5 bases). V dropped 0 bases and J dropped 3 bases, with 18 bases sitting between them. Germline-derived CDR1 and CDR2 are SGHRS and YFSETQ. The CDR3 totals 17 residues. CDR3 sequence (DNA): TGCGCCAGCAGCTTGGAGGCCAGGGCAGGGTGGGACACTGAAGCTTTCTTT. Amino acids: CASSLEARAGWDTEAFF.

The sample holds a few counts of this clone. CDR3 region: CASSLPRQGGGNEKLFF. In nucleotides, the CDR3 is TGTGCCAGCAGCTTACCCCGACAGGGTGGAGGTAATGAAAAACTGTTTTTT. The gene calls are TRBV7-9 and TRBJ1-4; 7 bases line up with TRBD1. From germline, CDR1 is SEHNR and CDR2 FQNEAQ (reference sequence). CDR3 length equals 17 residues. V dropped 2 bases and J dropped 4; count of bases not matched to a gene: 10. The complete variable domain, with remaining parts taken from reference TRBV7-9 and TRBJ1-4, reads DTGVSQNPRHKITKRGQNVTFRCDPISEHNRLYWYRQTLGQGPEFLTYFQNEAQLEKSRLLSDRFSAERPKGSFSTLEIQRTEQGDSAMYLCASSLPRQGGGNEKLFFGSGTQLSVL.

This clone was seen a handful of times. CDR3 coding DNA: TGTGCCAGCAGCCCCCCGGGGGGCGGCTACACCTTC. Encoded protein: CASSPPGGGYTF. The rearrangement uses TRBV11-2 and TRBJ1-2; D is perhaps TRBD1 (6 bases). Germline loops: CDR1 SGHAT, CDR2 FQNNGV. This CDR3 comprises 12 residues. V lost 5 bases and J lost 8, with 12 bases in between. Filled out from reference TRBV11-2 and TRBJ1-2, the complete variable domain reads EAGVAQSPRYKIIEKRQSVAFWCNPISGHATLYWYQQILGQGPKLLIQFQNNGVVDDSQLPKDRFSAERLKGVDSTLKIQPAKLEDSAVYLCASSPPGGGYTFGSGTRLTVV.

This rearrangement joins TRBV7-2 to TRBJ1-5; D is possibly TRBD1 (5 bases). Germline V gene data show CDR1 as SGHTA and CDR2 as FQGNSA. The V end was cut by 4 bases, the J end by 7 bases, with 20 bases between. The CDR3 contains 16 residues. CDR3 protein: CASSSRRQGWGQPQHF. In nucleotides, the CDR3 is TGTGCCAGCAGCTCCAGACGGCAGGGCTGGGGACAGCCCCAGCATTTT.

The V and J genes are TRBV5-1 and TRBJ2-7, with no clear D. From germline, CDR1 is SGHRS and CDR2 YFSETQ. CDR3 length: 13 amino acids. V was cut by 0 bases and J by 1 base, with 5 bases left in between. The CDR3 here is CASSLGSSYEQYF. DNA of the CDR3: TGCGCCAGCAGCTTGGGTAGTTCCTACGAGCAGTACTTC. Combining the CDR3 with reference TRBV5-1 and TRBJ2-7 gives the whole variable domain KAGVTQTPRYLIKTRGQQVTLSCSPISGHRSVSWYQQTPGQGLQFLFEYFSETQRNKGNFPGRFSGRQFSNSRSEMNVSTLELGDSALYLCASSLGSSYEQYFGPGTRLTVT.

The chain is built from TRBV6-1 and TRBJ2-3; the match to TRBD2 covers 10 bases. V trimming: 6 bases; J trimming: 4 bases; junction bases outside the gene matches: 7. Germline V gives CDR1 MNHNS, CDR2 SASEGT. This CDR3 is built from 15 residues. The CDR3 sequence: CASRDPSGGSDTQYF. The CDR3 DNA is TGTGCCAGCAGGGACCCTAGCGGGGGATCAGATACGCAGTATTTT.

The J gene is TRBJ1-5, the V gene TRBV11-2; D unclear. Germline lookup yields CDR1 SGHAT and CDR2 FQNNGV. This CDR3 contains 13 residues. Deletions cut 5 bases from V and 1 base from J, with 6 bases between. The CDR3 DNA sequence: TGTGCCAGCAGCACGGGGAGCAATCAGCCCCAGCATTTT. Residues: CASSTGSNQPQHF.

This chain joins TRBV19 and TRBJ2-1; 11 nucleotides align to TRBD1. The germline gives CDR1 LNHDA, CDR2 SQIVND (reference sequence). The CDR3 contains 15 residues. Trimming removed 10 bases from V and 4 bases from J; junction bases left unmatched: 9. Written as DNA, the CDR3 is TGTGCCACTACACCCGGGGACAGGGGGTACAATGAGCAGTTCTTC. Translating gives CATTPGDRGYNEQFF.

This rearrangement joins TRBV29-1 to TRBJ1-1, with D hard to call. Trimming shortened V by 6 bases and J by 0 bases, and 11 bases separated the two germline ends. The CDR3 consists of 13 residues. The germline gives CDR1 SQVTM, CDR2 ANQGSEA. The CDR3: CSVRMAVNTEAFF. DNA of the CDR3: TGCAGCGTGAGGATGGCGGTGAACACTGAAGCTTTCTTT.

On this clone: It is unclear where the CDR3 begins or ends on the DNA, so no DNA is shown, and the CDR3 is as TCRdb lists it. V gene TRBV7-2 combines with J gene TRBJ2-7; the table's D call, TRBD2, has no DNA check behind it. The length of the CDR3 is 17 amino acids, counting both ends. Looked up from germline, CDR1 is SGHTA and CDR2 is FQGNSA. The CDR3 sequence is CASSVGPGRGGSYEQYF.

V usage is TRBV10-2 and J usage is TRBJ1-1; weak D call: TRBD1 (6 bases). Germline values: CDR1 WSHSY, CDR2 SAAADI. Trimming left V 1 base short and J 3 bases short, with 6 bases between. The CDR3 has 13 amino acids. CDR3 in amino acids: CASSEWTDTEAFF. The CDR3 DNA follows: TGCGCCAGCAGTGAGTGGACAGACACTGAAGCTTTCTTT.

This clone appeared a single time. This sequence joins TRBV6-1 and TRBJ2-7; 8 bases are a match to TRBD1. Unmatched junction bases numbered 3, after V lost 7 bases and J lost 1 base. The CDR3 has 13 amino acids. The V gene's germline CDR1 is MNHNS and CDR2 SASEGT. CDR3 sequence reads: CASIRTGSYEQYF. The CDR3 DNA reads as TGTGCCAGCATCCGGACAGGGTCCTACGAGCAGTACTTC.

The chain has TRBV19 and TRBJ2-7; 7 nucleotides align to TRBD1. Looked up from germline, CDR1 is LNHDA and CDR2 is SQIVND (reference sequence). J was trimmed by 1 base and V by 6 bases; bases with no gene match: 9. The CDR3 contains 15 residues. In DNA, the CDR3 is TGTGCCAGTAGCGGCCGGGACAGCCTTTCCTACGAGCAGTACTTC. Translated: CASSGRDSLSYEQYF.

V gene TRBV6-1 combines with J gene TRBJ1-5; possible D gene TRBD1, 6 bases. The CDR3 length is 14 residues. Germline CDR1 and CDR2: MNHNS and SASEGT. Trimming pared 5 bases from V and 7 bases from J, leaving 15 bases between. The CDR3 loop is CASSQTGARQPQHF. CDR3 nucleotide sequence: TGTGCCAGCAGTCAGACAGGAGCGAGGCAGCCCCAGCATTTT.

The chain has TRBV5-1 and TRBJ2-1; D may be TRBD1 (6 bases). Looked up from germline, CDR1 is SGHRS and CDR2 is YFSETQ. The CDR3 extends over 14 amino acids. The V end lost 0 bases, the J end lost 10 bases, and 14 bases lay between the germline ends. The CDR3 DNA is TGCGCCAGCAGCTTGGGGACAGAAGGGACCGAGCAGTTCTTC. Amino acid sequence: CASSLGTEGTEQFF.

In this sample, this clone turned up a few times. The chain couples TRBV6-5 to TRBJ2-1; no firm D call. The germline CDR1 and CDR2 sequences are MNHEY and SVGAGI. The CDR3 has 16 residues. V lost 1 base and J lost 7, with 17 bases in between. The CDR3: CASSYFRPSKRNEQFF. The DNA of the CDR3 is TGTGCCAGCAGTTACTTCCGGCCTTCGAAGAGGAATGAGCAGTTCTTC.

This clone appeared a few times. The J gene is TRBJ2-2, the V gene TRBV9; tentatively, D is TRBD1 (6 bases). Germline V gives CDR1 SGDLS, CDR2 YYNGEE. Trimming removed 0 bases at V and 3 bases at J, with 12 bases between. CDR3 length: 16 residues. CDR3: CASSVAGNRDTGELFF. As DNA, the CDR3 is TGTGCCAGCAGCGTAGCGGGGAACAGGGACACCGGGGAGCTGTTTTTT.

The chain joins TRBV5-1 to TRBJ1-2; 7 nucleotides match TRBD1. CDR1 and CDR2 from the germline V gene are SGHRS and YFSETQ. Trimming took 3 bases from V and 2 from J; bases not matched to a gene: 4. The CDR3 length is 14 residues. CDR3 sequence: CASSSRQGNYGYTF. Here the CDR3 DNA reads TGCGCCAGCAGCTCACGACAGGGAAACTATGGCTACACCTTC.

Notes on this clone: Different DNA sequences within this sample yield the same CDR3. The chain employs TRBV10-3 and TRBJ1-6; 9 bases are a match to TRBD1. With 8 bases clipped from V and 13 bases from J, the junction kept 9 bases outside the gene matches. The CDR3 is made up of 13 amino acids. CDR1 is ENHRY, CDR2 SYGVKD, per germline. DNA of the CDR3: TGTGCCATCGGGGGACAGGGAAGTTCGCCCCTCCACTTT. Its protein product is CAIGGQGSSPLHF.

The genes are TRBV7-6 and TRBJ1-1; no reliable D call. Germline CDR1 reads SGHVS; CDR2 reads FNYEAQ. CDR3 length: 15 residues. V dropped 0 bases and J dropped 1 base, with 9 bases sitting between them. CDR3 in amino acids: CASSLALRENTEAFF. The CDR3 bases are TGTGCCAGCAGCTTAGCGCTAAGAGAGAACACTGAAGCTTTCTTT.

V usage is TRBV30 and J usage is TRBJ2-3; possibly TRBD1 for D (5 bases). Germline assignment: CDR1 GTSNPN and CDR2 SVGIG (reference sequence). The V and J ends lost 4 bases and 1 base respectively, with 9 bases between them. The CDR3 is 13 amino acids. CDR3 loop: CAWNRKGTDTQYF. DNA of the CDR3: TGTGCCTGGAACAGGAAAGGCACAGATACGCAGTATTTT. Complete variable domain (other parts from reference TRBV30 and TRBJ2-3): SQTIHQWPATLVQPVGSPLSLECTVEGTSNPNLYWYRQAAGRGLQLLFYSVGIGQISSEVPQNLSASRPQDRQFILSSKKLLLSDSGFYLCAWNRKGTDTQYFGPGTRLTVL.

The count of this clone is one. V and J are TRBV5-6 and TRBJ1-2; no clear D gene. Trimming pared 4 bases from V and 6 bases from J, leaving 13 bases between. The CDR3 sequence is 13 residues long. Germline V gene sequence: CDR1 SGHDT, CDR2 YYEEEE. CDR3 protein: CASSEVIPDGYTF. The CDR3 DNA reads TGTGCCAGCAGCGAGGTAATTCCGGATGGCTACACCTTC.